This T cell receptor (beta chain) was identified during a study of T cells in Graves' hyperthyroidism and ophthalmopathy. The sample holds a few counts of this clonotype. RNA transcripts gave rise to amplified TCR beta CDR3 regions. Researchers ran a first-round RT-PCR on the TCR CDR3 using the HTBI primer set. A single record per CDR3 protein comes from TCRdb applying MiXCR to the multiplex PCR reads. The data show hundreds of thousands of distinct CDR3 sequences, 18% seen once. V lost 0 bases and J 4 bases, leaving 9 bases between the germline ends. The CDR3 contains 14 residues. Germline loops: CDR1 MNHNY, CDR2 SVGAGI (reference sequence).

Input material: blood. V and J are TRBV6-6 and TRBJ1-2; D unclear. This TCR was recovered from a woman between 50 and 59 years old with Graves' hyperthyroidism that later progressed to Graves' ophthalmopathy. This CDR3 reads CASSYSEPVYGYTF. As DNA, the CDR3 is TGTGCCAGCAGTTACTCGGAACCGGTCTATGGCTACACCTTC.